Shown below are 12 T cell receptor beta chains from a single sample sequenced in a study of cytomegalovirus exposure and HLA in healthy donors. 60 Vbeta and 13 Jbeta primers were used in PCR. Some clones are missing from TCRdb's copy, which holds only in-frame ones; the method was immunoSEQ multiplex PCR. The sample yields 110,000 or so clones, around 70% seen once. Sequenced material: PBMCs. All receptors derive from a man in his forties in good health and CMV-seronegative.

This rearrangement joins TRBV6-1 to TRBJ2-7; 8 positions match TRBD1. Germline V gene sequence: CDR1 MNHNS, CDR2 SASEGT. There are 16 residues in the CDR3. The ends lost 2 bases at V and 1 base at J; junction bases unmatched: 7. The CDR3 is CASSEQGAGGSYEQYF. CDR3 nucleotide sequence: TGTGCCAGCAGTGAACAGGGGGCAGGGGGATCCTACGAGCAGTACTTC.

The chain employs TRBV25-1 and TRBJ2-7; the D gene is possibly TRBD1 (6 bases). V was trimmed by 7 bases and J by 6 bases, leaving 13 bases between them. The germline V gene encodes CDR1 MGHDK and CDR2 SYGVNS. The CDR3 spans 12 residues. The CDR3 DNA reads as TGTGCCAGCACACACGGACAGACCGAGCAGTACTTC. Translated, it gives CASTHGQTEQYF.

The V call is TRBV27, the J call TRBJ1-4; D remains unclear. The germline gives CDR1 MNHEY, CDR2 SMNVEV (reference sequence). CDR3 length equals 14 residues. V was clipped by 4 bases and J by 6 bases, with 12 bases between them. In DNA, the CDR3 is TGTGCCAGCAGTTCACGGAGGGAATATGAAAAACTGTTTTTT. It codes for CASSSRREYEKLFF.

The chain combines TRBV9 with TRBJ1-3; D remains unclear. This CDR3 is built from 14 residues. CDR1 is SGDLS, CDR2 YYNGEE, per germline. V lost 0 bases to trimming and J lost 4 bases, with 8 bases between them. CDR3 nucleotides: TGTGCCAGCAGCGTAGGTCCAGAAGGAAACACCATATATTTT. Translation gives CASSVGPEGNTIYF.

The rearrangement joins TRBV6-5 to TRBJ1-4; D possibly corresponds to TRBD1 (5 bases). The CDR3 length is 16 residues. Germline lookup yields CDR1 MNHEY and CDR2 SVGAGI. V lost 2 bases to trimming and J lost 6 bases, with 16 bases between them. In DNA, the CDR3 is TGTGCCAGCAGTTACCGGCTGGGAGGGGAGGATGAAAAACTGTTTTTT. It translates to CASSYRLGGEDEKLFF.

V and J are TRBV4-1 and TRBJ2-5, with a weak D call TRBD1 (7 bases). The CDR3 has 15 amino acids. Per germline, CDR1 MGHRA and CDR2 YSYEKL. V was trimmed by 5 bases and J by 0 bases, leaving 13 bases between them. This chain's CDR3 is CASSAGQTYQETQYF. Written as DNA, the CDR3 is TGCGCCAGCAGCGCGGGACAGACATACCAAGAGACCCAGTACTTC.

The rearrangement links TRBV6-5 to TRBJ2-5; 7 nucleotides line up with TRBD1. V was pared by 10 bases and J by 2 bases, with 4 bases of the junction left unmatched. The CDR3 is made up of 12 amino acids. The germline gives CDR1 MNHEY, CDR2 SVGAGI. This CDR3 reads CATRQGQETQYF. CDR3 in DNA: TGTGCCACTCGACAGGGACAAGAGACCCAGTACTTC.

The rearrangement uses TRBV29-1 and TRBJ1-1; D might be TRBD1 (5 bases). Germline assignment: CDR1 SQVTM and CDR2 ANQGSEA. Trimming left V 7 bases short and J 6 bases short, with 21 bases between. This CDR3 region has 14 residues. The CDR3, as DNA: TGCAGCGCCCGCCCGGGACTCTCGGGCCCTGAAGCTTTCTTT. Protein sequence: CSARPGLSGPEAFF.

V gene TRBV14 combines with J gene TRBJ1-5; 8 nucleotides align to TRBD1. This CDR3 has 14 residues. V was clipped by 3 bases and J by 3 bases; unmatched bases: 1. Germline CDR1 reads SGHDN; CDR2 reads FVKESK. The CDR3 loop is CASSQTGVNQPQHF. The CDR3 DNA reads TGTGCCAGCAGCCAGACAGGGGTCAATCAGCCCCAGCATTTT.

The chain recombines TRBV13 with TRBJ2-1; 9 bases agree with TRBD2. V trimming: 5 bases; J trimming: 6 bases; junction bases outside the gene matches: 8. Germline CDR1 is PRHDT and CDR2 is FYEKMQ (reference sequence). The CDR3 consists of 15 residues. In nucleotides, the CDR3 is TGTGCCAGCAGCCACGGCGGGGGGGAGGGCAATGAGCAGTTCTTC. This sequence encodes CASSHGGGEGNEQFF.

The rearrangement joins TRBV6-5 to TRBJ1-5; D not certain. The CDR3 sequence is 13 residues long. Between the trimmed V and J ends, which lost 2 bases and 10 bases, there was a span of 12 bases. Germline-derived CDR1 and CDR2 are MNHEY and SVGAGI. CDR3 loop: CASSYHSSGPQHF. CDR3 nucleotide sequence: TGTGCCAGCAGTTACCACAGCTCAGGACCCCAGCATTTT.

CDR3 residues: CASSDTGLTGNTIYF. CDR3 nucleotide sequence: TGCGCCAGCAGTGATACAGGGTTGACTGGAAACACCATATATTTT. This chain joins TRBV10-2 and TRBJ1-3; D may be TRBD1 (6 bases). V lost 3 bases and J lost 2, with 11 bases in between. Germline V gene data show CDR1 as WSHSY and CDR2 as SAAADI. This CDR3 region has 15 residues.